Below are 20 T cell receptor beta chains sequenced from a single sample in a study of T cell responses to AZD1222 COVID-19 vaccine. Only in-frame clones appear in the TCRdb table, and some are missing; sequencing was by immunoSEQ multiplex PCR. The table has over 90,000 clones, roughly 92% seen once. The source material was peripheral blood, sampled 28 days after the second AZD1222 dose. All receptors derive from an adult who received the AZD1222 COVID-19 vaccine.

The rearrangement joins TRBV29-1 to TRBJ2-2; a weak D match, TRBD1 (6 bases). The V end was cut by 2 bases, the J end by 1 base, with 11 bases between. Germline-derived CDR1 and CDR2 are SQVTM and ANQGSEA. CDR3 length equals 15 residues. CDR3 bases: TGCAGCGTTGAAATGTCGGGACAGAACACCGGGGAGCTGTTTTTT. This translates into CSVEMSGQNTGELFF.

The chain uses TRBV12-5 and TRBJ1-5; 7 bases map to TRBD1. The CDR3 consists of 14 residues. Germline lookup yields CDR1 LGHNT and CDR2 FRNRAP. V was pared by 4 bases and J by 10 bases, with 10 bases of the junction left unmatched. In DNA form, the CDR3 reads TGTGCTAGTGGTTCGGGACAGCCGGGTGGACCCCAGCATTTT. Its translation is CASGSGQPGGPQHF.

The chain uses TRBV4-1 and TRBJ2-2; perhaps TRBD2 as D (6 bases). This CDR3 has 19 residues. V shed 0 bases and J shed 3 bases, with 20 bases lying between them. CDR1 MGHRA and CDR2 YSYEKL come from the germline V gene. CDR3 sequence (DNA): TGCGCCAGCAGCCAAGATACAGGCGGGACGGCTGGTTACACCGGGGAGCTGTTTTTT. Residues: CASSQDTGGTAGYTGELFF.

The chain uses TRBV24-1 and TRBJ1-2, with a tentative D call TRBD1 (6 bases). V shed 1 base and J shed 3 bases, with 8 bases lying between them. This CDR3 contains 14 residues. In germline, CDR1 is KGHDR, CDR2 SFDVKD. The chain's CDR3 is CATSDLSGDYGYTF. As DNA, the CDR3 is TGTGCCACCAGTGATTTATCAGGGGACTATGGCTACACCTTC.

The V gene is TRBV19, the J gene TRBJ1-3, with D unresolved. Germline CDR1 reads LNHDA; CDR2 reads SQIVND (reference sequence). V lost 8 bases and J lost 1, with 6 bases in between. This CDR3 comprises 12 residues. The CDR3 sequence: CASGRSGNTIYF. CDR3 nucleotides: TGTGCCAGTGGGAGGTCTGGAAACACCATATATTTT.

The CDR3 DNA sequence: TGTGCCAGCAGTGGACGGCGGGGGGTTCACGAGCAGTACTTC. Translated, it gives CASSGRRGVHEQYF. J is TRBJ2-7 and V is TRBV2, with 8 bases fitting TRBD2. The V gene's germline CDR1 is SNHLY and CDR2 FYNNEI. The CDR3 has 14 amino acids. After removal of 4 bases from V and 5 bases from J, the junction contained 7 bases not matched to a gene. The entire variable domain, with the rest obtained from reference TRBV2 and TRBJ2-7, is as follows: EPEVTQTPSHQVTQMGQEVILRCVPISNHLYFYWYRQILGQKVEFLVSFYNNEISEKSEIFDDQFSVERPDGSNFTLKIRSTKLEDSAMYFCASSGRRGVHEQYFGPGTRLTVT.

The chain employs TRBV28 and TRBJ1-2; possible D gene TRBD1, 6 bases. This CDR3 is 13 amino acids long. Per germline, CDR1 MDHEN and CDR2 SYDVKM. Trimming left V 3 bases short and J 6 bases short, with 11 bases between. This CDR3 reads CASSLERGDGYTF. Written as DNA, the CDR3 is TGTGCCAGCAGTTTGGAGAGGGGGGATGGCTACACCTTC.

Written as DNA, the CDR3 is TGTGCCAGCAGCCAAGGTCCGAGGCTATATACGCAGTATTTT. The encoded protein is CASSQGPRLYTQYF. The chain combines TRBV3-1 (or the pseudogene TRBV3-2) with TRBJ2-3, with no clear D. Germline CDR1 is LGHDT and CDR2 is YNNKEL (reference sequence). Trimming stripped 1 base from V and 7 bases from J, with 12 bases between. CDR3 length: 14 amino acids.

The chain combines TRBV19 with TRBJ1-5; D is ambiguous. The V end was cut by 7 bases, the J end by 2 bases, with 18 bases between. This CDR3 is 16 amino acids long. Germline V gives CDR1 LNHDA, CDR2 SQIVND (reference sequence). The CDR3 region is CASITRGDGRNQPQHF. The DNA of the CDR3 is TGTGCCAGTATCACCCGGGGAGACGGGCGCAATCAGCCCCAGCATTTT.

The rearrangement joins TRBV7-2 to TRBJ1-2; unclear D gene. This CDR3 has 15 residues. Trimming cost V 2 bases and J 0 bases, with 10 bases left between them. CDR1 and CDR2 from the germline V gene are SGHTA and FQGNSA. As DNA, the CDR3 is TGTGCCAGCAGCTTAACGCGTCAACCTAACTATGGCTACACCTTC. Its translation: CASSLTRQPNYGYTF.

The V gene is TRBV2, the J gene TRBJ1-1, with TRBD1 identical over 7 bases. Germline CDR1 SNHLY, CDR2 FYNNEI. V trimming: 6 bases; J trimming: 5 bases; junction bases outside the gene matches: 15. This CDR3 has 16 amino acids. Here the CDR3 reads CASRADRAGGGTEAFF. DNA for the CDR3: TGTGCCAGCAGGGCAGATAGAGCAGGGGGTGGAACTGAAGCTTTCTTT.

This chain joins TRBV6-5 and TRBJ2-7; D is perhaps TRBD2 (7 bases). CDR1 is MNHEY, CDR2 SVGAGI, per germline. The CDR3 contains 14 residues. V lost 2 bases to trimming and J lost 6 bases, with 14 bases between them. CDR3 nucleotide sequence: TGTGCCAGCAGTTACGGGGGGGCCTTGTCCGAGCAGTACTTC. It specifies CASSYGGALSEQYF.

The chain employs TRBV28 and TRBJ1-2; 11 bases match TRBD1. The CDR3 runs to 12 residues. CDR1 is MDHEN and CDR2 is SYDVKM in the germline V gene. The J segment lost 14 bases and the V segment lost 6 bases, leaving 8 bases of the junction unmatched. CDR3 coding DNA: TGTGCCAGCAGGTCCTCGGACAGGGGGCAAACCTTC. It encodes CASRSSDRGQTF.

CDR3 protein: CASSQQAGGYNEQFF. Here the CDR3 DNA reads TGTGCCAGCAGCCAACAAGCGGGGGGGTACAATGAGCAGTTCTTC. V usage is TRBV4-2 and J usage is TRBJ2-1; 10 nucleotides agree with TRBD2. The germline CDR1 and CDR2 sequences are LGHNA and YNFKEQ. The CDR3 loop spans 15 amino acids. V shed 2 bases and J 4 bases; nucleotides not matched to a gene: 2.

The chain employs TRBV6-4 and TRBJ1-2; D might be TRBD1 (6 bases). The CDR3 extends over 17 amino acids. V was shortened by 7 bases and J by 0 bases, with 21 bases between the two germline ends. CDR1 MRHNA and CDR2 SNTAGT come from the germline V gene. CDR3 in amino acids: CASTSAGAISPNYGYTF. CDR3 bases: TGTGCCAGCACCTCGGCAGGGGCAATTTCCCCTAACTATGGCTACACCTTC.

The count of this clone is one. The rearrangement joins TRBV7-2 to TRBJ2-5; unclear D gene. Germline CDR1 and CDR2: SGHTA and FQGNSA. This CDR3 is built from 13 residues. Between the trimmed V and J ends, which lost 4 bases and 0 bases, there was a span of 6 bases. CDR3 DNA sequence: TGTGCCAGCAGCTCTCCGTACCAAGAGACCCAGTACTTC. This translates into CASSSPYQETQYF.

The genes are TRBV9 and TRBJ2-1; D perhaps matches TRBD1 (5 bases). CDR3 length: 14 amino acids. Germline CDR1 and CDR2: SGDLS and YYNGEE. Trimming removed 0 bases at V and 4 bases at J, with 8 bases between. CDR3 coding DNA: TGTGCCAGCAGCGTAGCAGGGTATTACAATGAGCAGTTCTTC. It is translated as CASSVAGYYNEQFF.

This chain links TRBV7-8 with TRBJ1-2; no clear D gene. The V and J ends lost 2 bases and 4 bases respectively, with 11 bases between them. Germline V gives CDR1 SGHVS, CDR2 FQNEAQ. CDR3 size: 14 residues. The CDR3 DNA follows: TGTGCCAGCAGCTTATCGGCGGCTACCTATGGCTACACCTTC. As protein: CASSLSAATYGYTF.

This CDR3 is CASSPQLAGVGQQYF. In nucleotides, the CDR3 is TGTGCCAGCAGCCCCCAGCTAGCGGGGGTAGGTCAGCAGTACTTC. The chain combines TRBV7-3 with TRBJ2-7; 10 bases match TRBD2. The CDR3 runs 15 residues. The germline V gene encodes CDR1 SGHTA and CDR2 FQGTGA. With V trimmed by 5 bases and J by 8 bases, 12 bases remained unmatched.

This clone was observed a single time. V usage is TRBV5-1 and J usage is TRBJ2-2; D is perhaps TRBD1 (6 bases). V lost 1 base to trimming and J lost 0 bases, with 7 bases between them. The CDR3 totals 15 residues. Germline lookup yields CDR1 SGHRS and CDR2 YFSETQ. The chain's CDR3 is CASSLPGANTGELFF. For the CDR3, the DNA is TGCGCCAGCAGCTTGCCAGGGGCGAACACCGGGGAGCTGTTTTTT. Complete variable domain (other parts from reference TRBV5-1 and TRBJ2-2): KAGVTQTPRYLIKTRGQQVTLSCSPISGHRSVSWYQQTPGQGLQFLFEYFSETQRNKGNFPGRFSGRQFSNSRSEMNVSTLELGDSALYLCASSLPGANTGELFFGEGSRLTVL.